This entry lists 8 T cell receptor beta chains sequenced from one sample in a study of T-cell reconstitution after alpha-beta-depleted transplantation in children. Preparing the TCRbeta library involved the use of unique molecular identifiers. TCRdb re-derived calls from the PCR reads in MiXCR, one entry per CDR3 protein. The sample includes around 17,000 distinct CDR3 sequences, about 5% of them seen just once. This specimen was PBMCs, taken before TCRalphabeta/CD19-depleted stem cell transplant. These receptors were taken from a boy between 10 and 17 years old with acute lymphoblastic leukemia, due to receive a stem cell transplant.

This clonotype counts as medium-sized. This chain joins TRBV6-6 and TRBJ1-2; the D gene is possibly TRBD1 (5 bases). The CDR3 covers 15 residues. The germline V and J ends were trimmed by 2 bases and 0 bases, with 10 bases remaining between them. Germline CDR1 and CDR2: MNHNY and SVGAGI (reference sequence). The CDR3 spells CASSYGTVANYGYTF. Written as DNA, the CDR3 is TGTGCCAGCAGTTACGGGACGGTAGCTAACTATGGCTACACCTTC.

This clonotype was found many times. V gene TRBV28 combines with J gene TRBJ1-5; D unclear. The CDR3 sequence is 16 residues long. Germline V gene lookup returns CDR1 MDHEN and CDR2 SYDVKM. The V gene lost 3 bases and the J gene lost 3 bases, with 15 bases spanning the gap. CDR3: CASSFPSEVDNQPQHF. The CDR3 region has the DNA TGTGCCAGCAGTTTCCCGTCGGAGGTTGACAATCAGCCCCAGCATTTT.

This clonotype rates as medium-sized. The rearrangement links TRBV12-3 or TRBV12-4 to TRBJ2-2; 7 bases line up with TRBD2. Unmatched junction bases numbered 1, after V lost 6 bases and J lost 6 bases. The CDR3 consists of 12 residues. CDR3 sequence reads: CASRTSSGELFF. In nucleotides, the CDR3 is TGTGCCAGCAGGACTAGCTCCGGGGAGCTGTTTTTT.

This clonotype occurred many times. The rearrangement joins TRBV12-3 or TRBV12-4 to TRBJ1-5, with D possibly TRBD1 on 6 matching bases. CDR3 length: 16 amino acids. Between the trimmed V and J ends, which lost 3 bases and 4 bases, there was a span of 16 bases. CDR3 region: CASSFWVDRRNQPQHF. In DNA form, the CDR3 reads TGTGCCAGCAGTTTTTGGGTCGACAGGAGAAATCAGCCCCAGCATTTT.

This clonotype was observed many times. The J gene is TRBJ1-4, the V gene TRBV3-1, with TRBD1 matching over 10 bases. This CDR3 has 15 amino acids. CDR1 is LGHDT and CDR2 is YNNKEL in the germline V gene (reference sequence). V lost 5 bases, J lost 6 bases, and 6 bases stayed unmatched. The CDR3 DNA sequence: TGTGCCAGCAGCGGGGGGACAGGGGAGGATGAAAAACTGTTTTTT. It specifies CASSGGTGEDEKLFF.

This clonotype is labeled as medium-sized. The rearrangement links TRBV6-5 to TRBJ1-1, with D possibly TRBD1 on 6 matching bases. V lost 6 bases to trimming and J lost 0 bases, with 14 bases between them. This CDR3 has 15 residues. The V gene's germline CDR1 is MNHEY and CDR2 SVGAGI. CDR3 bases: TGTGCCAGCAGCCACGCTGGACAGTTGAACACTGAAGCTTTCTTT. Residues: CASSHAGQLNTEAFF.

In this sample, this clonotype turned up many times. This chain uses TRBV20-1 with TRBJ1-2, with no clear D. Germline lookup yields CDR1 DFQATT and CDR2 SNEGSKA (reference sequence). V was clipped by 6 bases and J by 8 bases, with 16 bases between them. The CDR3 contains 12 residues. DNA of the CDR3: TGCAGTGCGGGTTTCGGCAATGGGGGCTACACCTTC. Encoded protein: CSAGFGNGGYTF.

This clonotype was seen repeatedly, ten times or more. The V gene is TRBV19, the J gene TRBJ2-3, with TRBD2 identical over 9 bases. Germline CDR1 reads LNHDA; CDR2 reads SQIVND (reference sequence). The CDR3 contains 16 residues. V was clipped by 1 base and J by 2 bases; unmatched bases: 4. CDR3 coding DNA: TGTGCCAGTAGTATAGGGGTAGCGGGGGCCACAGATACGCAGTATTTT. It translates to CASSIGVAGATDTQYF.